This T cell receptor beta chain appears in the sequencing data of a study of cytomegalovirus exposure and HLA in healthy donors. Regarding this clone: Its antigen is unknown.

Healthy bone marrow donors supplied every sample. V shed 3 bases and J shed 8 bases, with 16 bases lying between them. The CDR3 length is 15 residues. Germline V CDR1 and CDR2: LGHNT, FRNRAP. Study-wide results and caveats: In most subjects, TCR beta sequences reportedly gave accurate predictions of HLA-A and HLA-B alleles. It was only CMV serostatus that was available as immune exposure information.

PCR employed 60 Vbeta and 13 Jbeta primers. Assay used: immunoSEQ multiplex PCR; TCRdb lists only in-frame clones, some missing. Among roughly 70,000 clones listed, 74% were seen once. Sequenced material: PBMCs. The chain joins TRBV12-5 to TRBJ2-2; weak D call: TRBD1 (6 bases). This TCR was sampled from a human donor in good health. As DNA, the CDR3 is TGTGCTAGTGGTTTACGTAACAGGGATGGGGGGGAGCTGTTTTTT. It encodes CASGLRNRDGGELFF.